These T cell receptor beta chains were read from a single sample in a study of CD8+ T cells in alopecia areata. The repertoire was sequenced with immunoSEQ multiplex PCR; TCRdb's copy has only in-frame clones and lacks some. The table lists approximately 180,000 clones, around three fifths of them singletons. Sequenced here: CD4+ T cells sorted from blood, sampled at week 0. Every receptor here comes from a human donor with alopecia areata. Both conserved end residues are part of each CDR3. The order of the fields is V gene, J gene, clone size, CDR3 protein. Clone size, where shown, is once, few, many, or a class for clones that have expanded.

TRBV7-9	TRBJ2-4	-	CASSILAGAKNIQYF
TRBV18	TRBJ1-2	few	CASSPREVRTGANYGYTF
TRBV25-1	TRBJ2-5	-	CASSVLETQYF
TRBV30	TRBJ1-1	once	CAWSRGTDTEAFF
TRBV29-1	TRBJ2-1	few	CSVEGDRDSYNEQFF
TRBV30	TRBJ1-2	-	CAWSVLPGTGATTIYGYTF
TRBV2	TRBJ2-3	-	CASRQRGDTQYF
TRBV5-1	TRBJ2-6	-	CASSRAPSSSGANVLTF
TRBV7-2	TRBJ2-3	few	CASSFRGGPSDTQYF
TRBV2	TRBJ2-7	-	CASSVNRGGEQYF
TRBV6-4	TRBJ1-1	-	CASSDRLWEGAFF
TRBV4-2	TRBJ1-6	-	CASSQFTPSSYNSPLHF
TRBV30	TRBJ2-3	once	CAWRQGAMSTDTQYF
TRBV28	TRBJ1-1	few	CASRSYRDYAFF
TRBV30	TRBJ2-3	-	CAWSVSGGEQYF
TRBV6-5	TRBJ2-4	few	CASRDRGQNIQYF
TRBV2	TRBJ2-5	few	CASSEAFPLQSAGETQYF
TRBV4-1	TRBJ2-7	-	CASSQGGAYEQYF
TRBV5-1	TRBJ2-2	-	CASSLNQGDGELFF
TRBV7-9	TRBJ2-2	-	CASSRGVLAGELFF
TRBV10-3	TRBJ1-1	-	CAINRDRNTEAFF
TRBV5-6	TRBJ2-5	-	CASSLLLKGLPETQYF
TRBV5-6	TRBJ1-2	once	CASSLPPGRRGYTF
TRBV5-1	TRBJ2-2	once	CASSLRPAGAGELFF
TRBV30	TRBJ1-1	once	CAWSAQGGATEAFF
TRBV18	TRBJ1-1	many	CASSPSGTEAFF
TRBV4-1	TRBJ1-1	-	CASSQDTRTTSFF